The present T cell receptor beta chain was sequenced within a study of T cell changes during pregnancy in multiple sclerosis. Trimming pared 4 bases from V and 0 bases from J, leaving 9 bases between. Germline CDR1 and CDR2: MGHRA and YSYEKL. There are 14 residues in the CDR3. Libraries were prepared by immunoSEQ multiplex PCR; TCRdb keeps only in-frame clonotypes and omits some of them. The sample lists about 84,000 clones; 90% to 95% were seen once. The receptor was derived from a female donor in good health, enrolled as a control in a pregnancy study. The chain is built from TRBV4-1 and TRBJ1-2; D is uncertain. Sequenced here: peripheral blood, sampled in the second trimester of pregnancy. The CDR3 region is CASSPSFSNYGYTF. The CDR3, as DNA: TGCGCCAGCAGCCCCTCTTTCTCTAACTATGGCTACACCTTC.